Each of the 16 T cell receptor beta chains below was sequenced from the same sample in a study of T-cell memory formation after mild COVID-19. TCRdb re-analysed the 5' RACE reads in MiXCR, keeping a single row per CDR3 protein. The table includes around 250,000 distinct CDR3 sequences, roughly 16% detected once. Sequences were obtained from PBMCs or a T cell subset sorted from them (not recorded which). The receptors stem from a man between 18 and 35 years old who had mild COVID-19 (a few samples of this study predate the infection). Cell type and time point are not known.

This clonotype showed up just a few times. The chain combines TRBV7-9 with TRBJ1-1; a possible D gene is TRBD1 (5 bases). This CDR3 has 13 amino acids. The germline V and J ends were trimmed by 7 bases and 0 bases, with 9 bases remaining between them. CDR1 is SEHNR, CDR2 FQNEAQ, per germline (reference sequence). The CDR3: CASNRGLNTEAFF. The DNA for the CDR3 is TGTGCCAGCAACCGGGGCCTGAACACTGAAGCTTTCTTT.

The genes are TRBV4-1 and TRBJ2-5; tentative D call: TRBD1 (7 bases). The length of the CDR3 is 15 residues. Germline V gene sequence: CDR1 MGHRA, CDR2 YSYEKL. V was trimmed by 1 base and J by 4 bases, leaving 13 bases between them. The CDR3 DNA sequence: TGCGCCAGCAGCCAAGGACAGGGAGGTTTAGAGACCCAGTACTTC. It specifies CASSQGQGGLETQYF.

The chain has TRBV7-3 and TRBJ1-1, with D unclear. V was pared by 2 bases and J by 2 bases, with 12 bases between. The CDR3 contains 15 residues. In germline, CDR1 is SGHTA, CDR2 FQGTGA. CDR3 residues: CASSLSGFPNTEAFF. The DNA for the CDR3 is TGTGCCAGCAGCTTATCGGGATTCCCAAACACTGAAGCTTTCTTT. The full variable domain, with the rest looked up from reference TRBV7-3 and TRBJ1-1, is GAGVSQTPSNKVTEKGKYVELRCDPISGHTALYWYRQSLGQGPEFLIYFQGTGAADDSGLPNDRFFAVRPEGSVSTLKIQRTERGDSAVYLCASSLSGFPNTEAFFGQGTRLTVV.

This sequence joins TRBV20-1 and TRBJ1-5; TRBD1 matches at 7 bases. The J segment lost 2 bases and the V segment lost 6 bases, leaving 7 bases of the junction unmatched. The germline gives CDR1 DFQATT, CDR2 SNEGSKA (reference sequence). This CDR3 is 14 amino acids long. CDR3 protein: CSALGQMGNQPQHF. CDR3 DNA: TGCAGTGCCCTGGGACAGATGGGCAATCAGCCCCAGCATTTT.

This clonotype was seen ten or more times. J is TRBJ2-7 and V is TRBV28; a possible D gene is TRBD2 (5 bases). The CDR3 is 12 amino acids. The germline CDR1 and CDR2 sequences are MDHEN and SYDVKM. The V gene lost 2 bases and the J gene lost 4 bases, with 6 bases spanning the gap. The CDR3 DNA follows: TGTGCCAGCAGTTTAAGAGGGTACGAGCAGTACGTC. Its protein is CASSLRGYEQYV.

This clonotype came up many times. J is TRBJ1-5 and V is TRBV7-2; TRBD1 matches at 7 bases. Losses at the gene ends were 6 bases for V and 2 bases for J; bases not matched to a gene: 1. Germline V gene sequence: CDR1 SGHTA, CDR2 FQGNSA. This CDR3 has 13 amino acids. This CDR3 reads CASSDRGNQPQHF. The CDR3, as DNA: TGTGCCAGCAGTGACAGGGGCAATCAGCCCCAGCATTTT.

V gene TRBV15 combines with J gene TRBJ1-6, with 7 bases matching TRBD1. Germline loops: CDR1 LNHNV, CDR2 YYDKDF (reference sequence). CDR3 length: 13 amino acids. The junction had 0 bases not matched to a gene; V was cut back by 2 bases and J by 8 bases. CDR3 protein: CATSRTGDSPLHF. The DNA for the CDR3 is TGTGCCACCAGCAGAACAGGGGATTCACCCCTCCACTTT.

As for this clonotype: The junction differs from germline at one of its ends, possibly a read error. This sequence joins TRBV5-1 and TRBJ1-2; TRBD1 is a possible D gene (5 bases). The CDR3 is 13 residues long. Germline CDR1 reads SGHRS; CDR2 reads YFSETQ. The CDR3 DNA follows: TGCGCCAGCAGCGGCGTCCCGGAGGGGAGGAAGGGTTTC. Its protein is CASSGVPEGRKGF.

This clonotype was counted a few times. The chain combines TRBV29-1 with TRBJ2-7, with D possibly matching TRBD2 (7 bases). Germline V gene data show CDR1 as SQVTM and CDR2 as ANQGSEA. V lost 5 bases to trimming and J lost 7 bases, with 12 bases between them. The CDR3 length is 11 residues. CDR3: CSVRGALEQYF. For the CDR3, the DNA is TGCAGCGTTCGGGGGGCTTTGGAGCAGTACTTC.

This rearrangement joins TRBV4-3 to TRBJ2-3; D gene unclear. There are 15 residues in the CDR3. Germline V gene lookup returns CDR1 LGHNA and CDR2 YSLEER. Trimming pared 0 bases from V and 0 bases from J, leaving 7 bases between. The CDR3: CASSQDLGSTDTQYF. CDR3 DNA: TGCGCCAGCAGCCAAGATCTGGGGAGCACAGATACGCAGTATTTT.

The V call is TRBV20-1, the J call TRBJ1-4; D remains unclear. There are 14 residues in the CDR3. Per the germline V gene, CDR1 is DFQATT and CDR2 is SNEGSKA (reference sequence). The V and J ends lost 0 bases and 8 bases respectively, with 13 bases between them. The CDR3 here is CSARDQPAEEKLFF. The CDR3 DNA sequence: TGCAGTGCTAGAGATCAACCGGCCGAGGAAAAACTGTTTTTT.

This sequence joins TRBV7-3 and TRBJ2-1, with 14 bases matching TRBD2. The germline gives CDR1 SGHTA, CDR2 FQGTGA. The CDR3 runs 15 residues. The J segment lost 6 bases and the V segment lost 3 bases, leaving 1 base of the junction unmatched. This CDR3 is CASSLTSGGVNEQFF. The CDR3, as DNA: TGTGCCAGCAGCTTGACTAGCGGGGGGGTCAATGAGCAGTTCTTC.

The sample holds a few counts of this clonotype. The rearrangement uses TRBV15 and TRBJ2-3; the D is unclear. V was trimmed by 1 base and J by 4 bases, leaving 9 bases between them. The CDR3 runs 14 residues. Germline lookup yields CDR1 LNHNV and CDR2 YYDKDF (reference sequence). CDR3 DNA: TGTGCCACCAGCAGAGGCCCTAGGGCAGATACGCAGTATTTT. It is translated as CATSRGPRADTQYF. The full variable domain, completed using reference TRBV15 and TRBJ2-3, is DAMVIQNPRYQVTQFGKPVTLSCSQTLNHNVMYWYQQKSSQAPKLLFHYYDKDFNNEADTPDNFQSRRPNTSFCFLDIRSPGLGDTAMYLCATSRGPRADTQYFGPGTRLTVL.

The chain employs TRBV5-1 and TRBJ1-6; D gene ambiguous. Germline V lookup: CDR1 SGHRS, CDR2 YFSETQ. The CDR3 has 14 residues. V dropped 4 bases and J dropped 15 bases, with 20 bases sitting between them. The CDR3 sequence: CASSPGPTGEDLHF. The CDR3 DNA reads TGCGCCAGCAGCCCCGGCCCGACGGGAGAGGACCTCCACTTT.

In this sample, this clonotype turned up a few times. J is TRBJ2-5 and V is TRBV18; D is possibly TRBD1 or TRBD2 (5 bases each). V was trimmed by 0 bases and J by 5 bases, leaving 10 bases between them. The CDR3 covers 14 residues. The germline V gene encodes CDR1 KGHSH and CDR2 LQKENI. The CDR3 nucleotides read TGTGCCAGCTCACCACCTGAGGGGCCCGAGACCCAGTACTTC. Translation: CASSPPEGPETQYF.

This clonotype was detected many times. The V call is TRBV5-1, the J call TRBJ2-2, with D perhaps matching TRBD1 (6 bases). CDR3 size: 14 residues. Germline values: CDR1 SGHRS, CDR2 YFSETQ. The V end was cut by 3 bases, the J end by 2 bases, with 8 bases between. The CDR3 region is CASSSGHNTGELFF. In DNA form, the CDR3 reads TGCGCCAGCAGCTCGGGACACAACACCGGGGAGCTGTTTTTT. Complete variable domain (other parts from reference TRBV5-1 and TRBJ2-2): KAGVTQTPRYLIKTRGQQVTLSCSPISGHRSVSWYQQTPGQGLQFLFEYFSETQRNKGNFPGRFSGRQFSNSRSEMNVSTLELGDSALYLCASSSGHNTGELFFGEGSRLTVL.